This T cell receptor beta chain was identified during a study of T cell changes during pregnancy in multiple sclerosis. The CDR3 loop spans 16 amino acids. Germline V lookup: CDR1 SGHTA, CDR2 FQGNSA. Trimming took 1 base from V and 1 from J, leaving 13 bases between them. Repertoires were generated with immunoSEQ multiplex PCR, while TCRdb's copy carries only in-frame clones and drops some. The sample lists 95,000 to 110,000 clones, 85% to 95% occurring once. The sequences come from peripheral blood, collected in the third trimester of pregnancy. The rearrangement links TRBV7-2 to TRBJ2-5; D possibly corresponds to TRBD2 (6 bases). The receptor was isolated from a female donor in good health, enrolled as a control in a pregnancy study. The CDR3 DNA sequence: TGTGCCAGCAGCTTAGGATCCGCCGGGAGCCAAGAGACCCAGTACTTC. It encodes CASSLGSAGSQETQYF.